Shown below are 20 T cell receptor beta chains from a single sample sequenced in a study of post-analysis software for immune sequencing data. General study results and limits: When patients were compared with controls, a handful of TRBV segments were more frequent, TRBV5-6, TRBV5-1 and TRBV20-1 among them.

Their specific antigens are unknown. Sequencing libraries made from TCR beta cDNA carried unique molecular identifiers. TCRdb reprocessed the PCR reads via MiXCR and lists one record per CDR3 protein. The repertoire has just over 250,000 distinct CDR3 sequences, 35% to 40% of them found once; the top ten carry under 5%. Sequenced sample: blood. The source of these receptors is a girl between 5 and 17 years old with multiple sclerosis.

To note about this clonotype: A single base separates this from a much larger clone, so it may be a read error. The chain's CDR3 is CASSPGDGGYTEAFF. In DNA, the CDR3 is TGTGCCAGCAGCCCAGGGGACGGGGGCTACACTGAAGCTTTCTTT. The genes are TRBV9 and TRBJ1-1; maybe TRBD1 (6 bases). The CDR3 loop spans 15 amino acids. V lost 4 bases and J lost 3, with 16 bases in between. Germline assignment: CDR1 SGDLS and CDR2 YYNGEE.

The chain employs TRBV5-1 and TRBJ2-7, with a tentative D call TRBD2 (5 bases). Germline V gene lookup returns CDR1 SGHRS and CDR2 YFSETQ. The CDR3 is made up of 15 amino acids. V lost 4 bases, J lost 1 base, and 15 bases lay in between. CDR3 amino acids: CASSPGGPPSYEQYF. The CDR3 nucleotides read TGCGCCAGCAGCCCTGGCGGGCCACCGTCCTACGAGCAGTACTTC.

This clonotype was found many times. V gene TRBV3-1 combines with J gene TRBJ1-1; TRBD1 agrees at 8 bases. The germline V gene has CDR1 LGHDT and CDR2 YNNKEL (reference sequence). The CDR3 extends over 16 amino acids. V lost 1 base and J lost 10; bases outside the gene matches: 14. The DNA for the CDR3 is TGTGCCAGCAGCCAAGGTTTAATTCAACAGGGGGGACGAGCTTTCTTT. It specifies CASSQGLIQQGGRAFF.

This clonotype came up a few times. V is TRBV10-3 and J is TRBJ1-5; TRBD1 matches at 7 bases. The J segment lost 0 bases and the V segment lost 3 bases, leaving 8 bases of the junction unmatched. CDR1 ENHRY and CDR2 SYGVKD come from the germline V gene. The CDR3 sequence is 17 residues long. This CDR3 reads CAISDPTGTDSNQPQHF. The CDR3 DNA reads as TGTGCCATCAGTGACCCGACCGGGACAGATAGCAATCAGCCCCAGCATTTT.

The J gene is TRBJ1-2, the V gene TRBV5-1; 12 bases line up with TRBD1. Trimming at V came to 10 bases and at J to 3 bases, leaving 10 bases not matched to a gene. CDR3 size: 15 residues. Germline values: CDR1 SGHRS, CDR2 YFSETQ. The CDR3 loop is CASRSGQGADYGYTF. CDR3 in DNA: TGCGCCTCCCGGTCGGGACAGGGGGCGGACTATGGCTACACCTTC.

The chain employs TRBV7-3 and TRBJ2-1, with TRBD1 identical over 7 bases. CDR1 and CDR2 from the germline V gene are SGHTA and FQGTGA. The V and J ends lost 4 bases and 8 bases, in that order; junction bases with no gene match: 14. The CDR3 contains 16 residues. CDR3 residues: CASSSADRDGWDEQFF. The CDR3 coding sequence is TGTGCCAGCAGCTCCGCCGACAGGGACGGGTGGGATGAGCAGTTCTTC.

The gene calls are TRBV20-1 and TRBJ2-3; D unresolved. The CDR3 is 13 residues long. Germline lookup yields CDR1 DFQATT and CDR2 SNEGSKA (reference sequence). The V end lost 3 bases, the J end lost 4 bases, and 11 bases lay between the germline ends. The DNA for the CDR3 is TGCAGTGCTAGTGGCGATGGGGCAGATACGCAGTATTTT. Residues: CSASGDGADTQYF.

This clonotype was recorded at least ten times. The chain employs TRBV5-1 and TRBJ2-3; no reliable D call. The CDR3 is made up of 17 amino acids. V was shortened by 0 bases and J by 0 bases, with 14 bases between the two germline ends. The germline V gene has CDR1 SGHRS and CDR2 YFSETQ. The CDR3 DNA sequence: TGCGCCAGCAGCTTGGGACTGACTCAGGCTAGCACAGATACGCAGTATTTT. It is translated as CASSLGLTQASTDTQYF.

The gene calls are TRBV13 and TRBJ2-7; possible D gene TRBD2, 5 bases. Trimming stripped 5 bases from V and 4 bases from J, with 15 bases between. The CDR3 is 14 amino acids. Per the germline V gene, CDR1 is PRHDT and CDR2 is FYEKMQ (reference sequence). The CDR3 sequence: CASSGASSRYEQYF. The DNA of the CDR3 is TGTGCCAGCAGCGGCGCTAGCTCAAGATACGAGCAGTACTTC.

This clonotype was seen a single time. The V gene is TRBV7-2, the J gene TRBJ2-3; 7 nucleotides agree with TRBD2. CDR1 and CDR2 from the germline V gene are SGHTA and FQGNSA. The CDR3 loop spans 15 amino acids. V trimming: 1 base; J trimming: 2 bases; junction bases outside the gene matches: 3. CDR3 amino acids: CASSLVAGDTDTQYF. The CDR3 region has the DNA TGTGCCAGCAGCTTAGTGGCGGGGGACACAGATACGCAGTATTTT. The complete variable domain, with remaining parts taken from reference TRBV7-2 and TRBJ2-3, reads GAGVSQSPSNKVTEKGKDVELRCDPISGHTALYWYRQSLGQGLEFLIYFQGNSAPDKSGLPSDRFSAERTGGSVSTLTIQRTQQEDSAVYLCASSLVAGDTDTQYFGPGTRLTVL.

This sequence joins TRBV7-8 and TRBJ2-3, with 10 bases lining up with TRBD1. The germline V gene has CDR1 SGHVS and CDR2 FQNEAQ. The CDR3 totals 16 residues. V trimming: 3 bases; J trimming: 5 bases; junction bases outside the gene matches: 8. In DNA, the CDR3 is TGTGCCAGCAGCTTTAGCGGGACAGGGGTAAAAGATACGCAGTATTTT. This translates into CASSFSGTGVKDTQYF.

This chain uses TRBV29-1 with TRBJ1-4, with a weak D call TRBD1 (5 bases). This CDR3 is 13 amino acids long. V was shortened by 6 bases and J by 6 bases, with 14 bases between the two germline ends. CDR1 is SQVTM, CDR2 ANQGSEA, per germline. CDR3 loop: CSVKQVGDEKLFF. The CDR3 coding sequence is TGCAGCGTGAAGCAGGTGGGGGATGAAAAACTGTTTTTT.

This clonotype was observed many times. This chain uses TRBV4-2 with TRBJ2-3; TRBD2 matches at 8 bases. Trimming cost V 7 bases and J 1 base; bases outside gene matches: 1. Germline values: CDR1 LGHNA, CDR2 YNFKEQ. The CDR3 sequence is 13 residues long. Here the CDR3 reads CASTGGGTDTQYF. CDR3 nucleotides: TGTGCCAGCACCGGGGGGGGCACAGATACGCAGTATTTT.

This clonotype has a count of ten or more. The chain uses TRBV7-2 and TRBJ2-4; D is uncertain. Trimming stripped 5 bases from V and 3 bases from J, with 11 bases between. The germline V gene encodes CDR1 SGHTA and CDR2 FQGNSA. This CDR3 comprises 14 residues. The CDR3 sequence: CASSPGPYKNIQYF. As DNA, the CDR3 is TGTGCCAGCAGCCCAGGACCCTACAAAAACATTCAGTACTTC. The complete variable domain, with remaining parts taken from reference TRBV7-2 and TRBJ2-4, reads GAGVSQSPSNKVTEKGKDVELRCDPISGHTALYWYRQSLGQGLEFLIYFQGNSAPDKSGLPSDRFSAERTGGSVSTLTIQRTQQEDSAVYLCASSPGPYKNIQYFGAGTRLSVL.

This clonotype was counted between two and nine times. The chain carries TRBV19 and TRBJ2-4; 7 nucleotides align to TRBD1. Trimming at V came to 11 bases and at J to 1 base, leaving 8 bases not matched to a gene. The germline CDR1 and CDR2 sequences are LNHDA and SQIVND (reference sequence). There are 14 residues in the CDR3. DNA of the CDR3: TGTGCCTCAGACTCGACAGGGGCCAAAAACATTCAGTACTTC. Protein product: CASDSTGAKNIQYF.

The chain joins TRBV20-1 to TRBJ2-7, with D tentatively TRBD2 (6 bases). Germline lookup yields CDR1 DFQATT and CDR2 SNEGSKA (reference sequence). The CDR3 has 12 amino acids. V lost 6 bases to trimming and J lost 7 bases, with 16 bases between them. CDR3 residues: CSARTNLNEQYF. CDR3 bases: TGCAGTGCCCGGACTAATCTCAATGAGCAGTACTTC.

The chain uses TRBV7-2 and TRBJ2-7; the D gene is possibly TRBD2 (6 bases). The germline CDR1 and CDR2 sequences are SGHTA and FQGNSA. This CDR3 region has 15 residues. The V end lost 5 bases, the J end lost 2 bases, and 16 bases lay between the germline ends. The CDR3: CASSRNPGLTYEQYF. CDR3 nucleotides: TGTGCCAGCAGCCGTAATCCGGGACTTACCTACGAGCAGTACTTC.

There are a few counts of this clonotype. This chain links TRBV15 with TRBJ1-5; D uncertain. CDR3 length: 13 amino acids. Trimming took 6 bases from V and 2 from J, leaving 8 bases between them. The germline V gene encodes CDR1 LNHNV and CDR2 YYDKDF (reference sequence). Written as DNA, the CDR3 is TGTGCCACCAGTGCCGGGGGCAATCAGCCCCAGCATTTT. Amino acid sequence: CATSAGGNQPQHF.

V usage is TRBV20-1 and J usage is TRBJ2-5, with 8 bases aligning to TRBD1. The tail of the sequence fits TRBJ2-7 better, so the J call may be wrong. The CDR3 contains 14 residues. Per germline, CDR1 DFQATT and CDR2 SNEGSKA (reference sequence). In nucleotides, the CDR3 is TGCAGTGCTCAGGACTGGACAGGGTACCACGAGCAGTACTTC. This sequence encodes CSAQDWTGYHEQYF.

This rearrangement joins TRBV11-2 to TRBJ2-7; the D call may be TRBD1 or TRBD2 (5 bases each). CDR1 is SGHAT, CDR2 FQNNGV, per germline. V lost 6 bases to trimming and J lost 4 bases, with 13 bases between them. The CDR3 spans 13 residues. CDR3 sequence: CASRPGSFYEQYF. CDR3 DNA: TGTGCCAGCAGACCAGGGAGCTTTTACGAGCAGTACTTC.